Shown below are 15 T cell receptor beta chains from a single sample sequenced in a study of T-cell reconstitution after alpha-beta-depleted transplantation in children. The authors prepared the TCRbeta library with unique molecular identifiers. Each CDR3 protein gets one entry after TCRdb re-called the PCR reads with MiXCR. Counted here are a few hundred thousand distinct CDR3 sequences, 15% to 20% occurring once; the ten biggest clones make up 3.3%. Sequencing was performed on PBMCs from the stem cell graft donor, taken from the stem cell graft. All receptors come from a human donor who donated a stem cell graft to a child with acute lymphoblastic leukemia.

The chain recombines TRBV15 with TRBJ2-7; no reliable D call. Trimming removed 1 base at V and 0 bases at J, with 13 bases between. This CDR3 has 16 amino acids. Germline V gives CDR1 LNHNV, CDR2 YYDKDF (reference sequence). CDR3 sequence (DNA): TGTGCCACCAGCAGAGGGTGGGCGGATAGCTCCTACGAGCAGTACTTC. It yields the protein CATSRGWADSSYEQYF.

This clonotype was counted many times. The chain combines TRBV10-3 with TRBJ1-5; D is ambiguous. The V gene lost 1 base and the J gene lost 3 bases, with 4 bases spanning the gap. The CDR3 is 13 amino acids. CDR1 ENHRY and CDR2 SYGVKD come from the germline V gene. CDR3 sequence reads: CAISEWSNQPQHF. The CDR3, as DNA: TGTGCCATCAGTGAGTGGTCCAATCAGCCCCAGCATTTT.

The genes are TRBV9 and TRBJ1-3; 10 bases agree with TRBD1. The CDR3 is 16 amino acids. From germline, CDR1 is SGDLS and CDR2 YYNGEE. The V segment lost 0 bases and the J segment 4 bases; nucleotides outside the gene matches: 4. The DNA of the CDR3 is TGTGCCAGCAGCGTAGCTGGGACAGGGGCCGGAAACACCATATATTTT. Translated, it gives CASSVAGTGAGNTIYF.

This clonotype was seen a few times. Here the CDR3 reads CASSSIDRGADTQYF. Written as DNA, the CDR3 is TGTGCCAGCAGCTCGATCGACAGGGGAGCGGATACGCAGTATTTT. The V gene is TRBV7-9, the J gene TRBJ2-3; 8 bases are a match to TRBD1. From germline, CDR1 is SEHNR and CDR2 FQNEAQ (reference sequence). Trimming at V came to 4 bases and at J to 6 bases, leaving 9 bases not matched to a gene. The CDR3 totals 15 residues.

This clonotype was seen more than once but under ten times. The genes are TRBV4-1 and TRBJ1-3, with D unresolved. CDR3 length: 12 amino acids. V was trimmed by 4 bases and J by 3 bases, leaving 4 bases between them. Germline-derived CDR1 and CDR2 are MGHRA and YSYEKL. CDR3 bases: TGCGCCAGCAGCCCCGTTGGAAACACCATATATTTT. As protein: CASSPVGNTIYF.

Only a few counts were recorded for this clonotype. The V and J genes are TRBV12-3 or TRBV12-4 and TRBJ1-5; 9 nucleotides agree with TRBD1. CDR3 length: 16 residues. After removal of 3 bases from V and 5 bases from J, the junction contained 8 bases not matched to a gene. The CDR3 DNA reads as TGTGCCAGCAGTTTCCGGCAGGGACAGGGCGATCAGCCCCAGCATTTT. Its translation is CASSFRQGQGDQPQHF.

The table lists this clonotype with a few counts. The rearrangement links TRBV20-1 to TRBJ2-2; D is possibly TRBD1 (6 bases). Per the germline V gene, CDR1 is DFQATT and CDR2 is SNEGSKA (reference sequence). CDR3 length equals 12 residues. The CDR3 loop is CMIQGLSGELFF. The DNA of the CDR3 is TGCATGATCCAGGGGCTGAGCGGGGAGCTGTTTTTT.

The CDR3 loop is CASSRGTPRTDTQYF. For the CDR3, the DNA is TGTGCCAGCAGCCGCGGGACACCACGGACAGATACGCAGTATTTT. V gene TRBV12-3 or TRBV12-4 combines with J gene TRBJ2-3, with D perhaps being TRBD1 or TRBD2 (6 bases each). The CDR3 consists of 15 residues. The V end was cut by 6 bases, the J end by 3 bases, with 16 bases between.

This chain joins TRBV7-9 and TRBJ2-1; 8 bases are shared with TRBD1. CDR3 size: 15 residues. V lost 1 base and J lost 5; bases outside the gene matches: 4. The germline CDR1 and CDR2 sequences are SEHNR and FQNEAQ (reference sequence). In DNA, the CDR3 is TGTGCCAGCAGCTTAGGGACAGGGTTGGACAATGAGCAGTTCTTC. Its protein is CASSLGTGLDNEQFF. The full variable domain, with the rest looked up from reference TRBV7-9 and TRBJ2-1, is DTGVSQNPRHKITKRGQNVTFRCDPISEHNRLYWYRQTLGQGPEFLTYFQNEAQLEKSRLLSDRFSAERPKGSFSTLEIQRTEQGDSAMYLCASSLGTGLDNEQFFGPGTRLTVL.

This clonotype was seen only a few times. The V and J genes are TRBV7-2 and TRBJ2-5; D may be TRBD1 (6 bases). The germline V gene encodes CDR1 SGHTA and CDR2 FQGNSA. The CDR3 totals 14 residues. Trimming shortened V by 3 bases and J by 4 bases, and 12 bases separated the two germline ends. The CDR3 sequence is CASSFTGLGETQYF. CDR3 coding DNA: TGTGCCAGCAGCTTCACAGGGCTTGGAGAGACCCAGTACTTC.

The rearrangement uses TRBV12-3 or TRBV12-4 and TRBJ2-2; D is unresolved. The CDR3 sequence is 14 residues long. V was cut by 5 bases and J by 5 bases, with 12 bases left in between. CDR3 region: CASSPSPSTGELFF. The DNA for the CDR3 is TGTGCCAGCAGTCCCTCCCCCTCGACCGGGGAGCTGTTTTTT.

The chain is built from TRBV10-3 and TRBJ2-7; D uncertain. Germline CDR1 ENHRY, CDR2 SYGVKD. The CDR3 sequence is 10 residues long. V was trimmed by 10 bases and J by 3 bases, leaving 7 bases between them. Here the CDR3 DNA reads TGTGCCAGCGGCGACTACGAGCAGTACTTC. Amino acid sequence: CASGDYEQYF.

This clonotype was counted between two and nine times. The gene calls are TRBV24-1 and TRBJ2-7, with TRBD1 matching 9 bases. V dropped 9 bases and J dropped 2; count of bases not matched to a gene: 10. In germline, CDR1 is KGHDR, CDR2 SFDVKD. The CDR3 runs to 15 residues. The CDR3 sequence: CATGASGTGTYEQYF. DNA for the CDR3: TGTGCCACCGGAGCCTCCGGGACAGGGACCTACGAGCAGTACTTC.

This chain's CDR3 is CASSLFSGVGPYEQYF. In DNA, the CDR3 is TGTGCCAGCAGTTTATTCTCGGGGGTCGGTCCCTACGAGCAGTACTTC. The gene calls are TRBV27 and TRBJ2-7, with a weak D call TRBD2 (6 bases). Germline V lookup: CDR1 MNHEY, CDR2 SMNVEV (reference sequence). The CDR3 runs to 16 residues. The V end was cut by 1 base, the J end by 2 bases, with 15 bases between.

The chain carries TRBV5-1 and TRBJ2-7; 8 nucleotides match TRBD1. V lost 0 bases, J lost 7 bases, and 6 bases stayed unmatched. This CDR3 region has 14 residues. Germline CDR1 SGHRS, CDR2 YFSETQ. The CDR3 protein is CASSLETGGREQYF. Here the CDR3 DNA reads TGCGCCAGCAGCTTGGAAACAGGGGGTAGGGAGCAGTACTTC. Full variable domain (rest looked up from reference TRBV5-1 and TRBJ2-7): KAGVTQTPRYLIKTRGQQVTLSCSPISGHRSVSWYQQTPGQGLQFLFEYFSETQRNKGNFPGRFSGRQFSNSRSEMNVSTLELGDSALYLCASSLETGGREQYFGPGTRLTVT.